The entry below gives a single TCR beta chain sequence along with its context. The V and J ends lost 10 bases and 0 bases, in that order; junction bases with no gene match: 1. Germline values: CDR1 SNHLY, CDR2 FYNNEI. The CDR3 contains 12 residues. The data were obtained in a study of blood T cell repertoires in COVID-19. About the study: Italy, Spain and the United States were the sources of the convalescent and acute COVID-19 samples.

Assay: immunoSEQ multiplex PCR; the TCRdb copy retains only in-frame clones and omits some. The sample has 250,000 to 400,000 clones, roughly 88% seen once. This clonotype originated in a woman aged 25 to 45 with COVID-19, enrolled during active disease. The rearrangement joins TRBV2 to TRBJ2-3; 7 nucleotides match TRBD2. What was sequenced was peripheral blood. CDR3 in amino acids: CANSGSTDTQYF. The CDR3, as DNA: TGTGCCAATAGCGGGAGCACAGATACGCAGTATTTT.